The 30 T cell receptor beta chains reported below all come from one sample, sequenced in a study of kidney transplant recipient with SARS-CoV-2 infection. Each CDR3 protein is one row after TCRdb ran MiXCR on the reads. The top ten clones hold roughly 7.3% of a sample with under 300,000 distinct CDR3 sequences, more than 25% of them seen once. Sequencing used a blood sample, obtained at baseline and on roughly day 110 from a kidney transplant recipient. These receptors originate from a male patient between 25 and 39 years old who had COVID-19 and was a kidney transplant recipient. A share of the T cells may be of graft donor origin.

This clonotype has ten or more counts. The chain carries TRBV18 and TRBJ2-3; D is perhaps TRBD1 or TRBD2 (5 bases each). This CDR3 spans 17 amino acids. Germline V lookup: CDR1 KGHSH, CDR2 LQKENI. The V and J ends lost 3 bases and 2 bases respectively, with 18 bases between them. CDR3 amino acids: CASSPLFGATTTDTQYF. In nucleotides, the CDR3 is TGTGCCAGCTCACCTTTATTCGGGGCCACAACCACAGATACGCAGTATTTT.

This clonotype was picked up many times. The chain employs TRBV27 and TRBJ2-7, with TRBD1 matching over 10 bases. The CDR3 runs 15 residues. The germline V gene has CDR1 MNHEY and CDR2 SMNVEV (reference sequence). V lost 8 bases to trimming and J lost 6 bases; unmatched junction nucleotides: 13. The chain's CDR3 is CASLKIWTGGGEQYF. CDR3 DNA sequence: TGTGCCAGCCTCAAAATTTGGACAGGGGGAGGCGAGCAGTACTTC.

This clonotype was seen repeatedly, ten times or more. The chain is built from TRBV9 and TRBJ1-2; the D is unclear. Trimming cost V 7 bases and J 4 bases, with 23 bases left between them. The germline gives CDR1 SGDLS, CDR2 YYNGEE. The CDR3 spans 16 residues. CDR3 in amino acids: CASENLYSRKTYGYTF. For the CDR3, the DNA is TGTGCCAGCGAGAACTTGTACTCAAGAAAGACCTATGGCTACACCTTC.

Notes on this clonotype: Just one base apart from a much larger clone, this may be a read error. The chain has TRBV30 and TRBJ1-6; no clear D. The CDR3 extends over 15 amino acids. Trimming shortened V by 0 bases and J by 4 bases, and 10 bases separated the two germline ends. Germline values: CDR1 GTSNPN, CDR2 SVGIG (reference sequence). The chain's CDR3 is CAWSVQRLYNSPLHF. In DNA, the CDR3 is TGTGCCTGGAGTGTCCAGAGGTTGTATAATTCACCCCTCCACTTT.

Note on this clonotype: A much larger clone differs from this one at a single base, so this may be a read error. The rearrangement links TRBV7-6 to TRBJ2-1; D remains ambiguous. CDR3 length equals 14 residues. From germline, CDR1 is SGHVS and CDR2 FNYEAQ. As DNA, the CDR3 is TGTGCCAGCAGCCCCGCGGCCCCCTACAATGAGCAGCTCTTC. Its protein product is CASSPAAPYNEQLF.

This clonotype was detected many times. The genes are TRBV5-3 and TRBJ1-2; D not resolved. TRBV5-3 falls under the ORF class, with uncertain function. The CDR3 is made up of 16 amino acids. Between the trimmed V and J ends, which lost 7 bases and 4 bases, there was a span of 23 bases. The CDR3 sequence is CARDCKVVRKTYGYTF. In DNA, the CDR3 is TGTGCCAGAGACTGCAAAGTGGTGAGAAAGACCTATGGCTACACCTTC.

Turning to this clonotype: A much larger clone differs from this one at a single base, so this may be a read error. No conserved phenylalanine or tryptophan is present at the end of the CDR3, so a read error is the likely explanation. The chain couples TRBV10-2 to TRBJ1-2; D call uncertain. The CDR3 length is 17 residues. Germline lookup yields CDR1 WSHSY and CDR2 SAAADI. Trimming took off 5 bases at V and 4 bases at J, with 23 bases between the two ends. The CDR3 coding sequence is TGCGCCAGCAGTATCCCAACCACTTCTAGAAAGACCTATGGCTACACCCTC. Translated, it gives CASSIPTTSRKTYGYTL.

Remarks on this clonotype: This may arise from a read error, as a much more abundant clone is one base away. The chain joins TRBV7-9 to TRBJ1-2; no clear D. Per the germline V gene, CDR1 is SEHNR and CDR2 is FQNEAQ (reference sequence). V was shortened by 5 bases and J by 4 bases, with 23 bases between the two germline ends. The CDR3 extends over 17 amino acids. The CDR3 is CASSVHPYHGKAYGYTF. Written as DNA, the CDR3 is TGTGCCAGCAGCGTGCATCCATACCATGGAAAGGCCTATGGCTACACCTTC.

In the case of this clonotype: One base away lies a much larger clone, so this may be a sequencing read error. This rearrangement joins TRBV7-8 to TRBJ1-2; no reliable D call. Germline V CDR1 and CDR2: SGHVS, FQNEAQ. The CDR3 consists of 17 residues. The V gene lost 5 bases and the J gene lost 4 bases, with 23 bases spanning the gap. Written as DNA, the CDR3 is TGTGCCAGCAGCCACTCATTGTTTACCCGAAAGGCCTATGGCTACACCTTC. It specifies CASSHSLFTRKAYGYTF.

Turning to this clonotype: This could be a read error, since a much larger clone is one nucleotide away. CDR3 bases: TGTGCCAGTGGGCGTGGGAGGTCCGGGGAGCTGTTTTTT. Residues: CASGRGRSGELFF. The J gene is TRBJ2-2, the V gene TRBV2; D is possibly TRBD2 (6 bases). Deletions cut 9 bases from V and 6 bases from J, with 14 bases between. Germline V CDR1 and CDR2: SNHLY, FYNNEI. The CDR3 extends over 13 amino acids.

This sequence joins TRBV4-1 and TRBJ2-6; no firm D call. Germline CDR1 MGHRA, CDR2 YSYEKL. The CDR3 spans 19 residues. The germline V and J ends were trimmed by 2 bases and 2 bases, with 19 bases remaining between them. Here the CDR3 reads CASSQQWKGMGAGANVLTF. CDR3 in DNA: TGCGCCAGCAGCCAACAATGGAAGGGTATGGGCGCTGGGGCCAACGTCCTGACTTTC.

This clonotype was recorded at least ten times. This chain joins TRBV2 and TRBJ2-7, with 9 bases matching TRBD2. Germline V CDR1 and CDR2: SNHLY, FYNNEI. The V gene end was trimmed by 5 bases and the J gene end by 3 bases; junction bases not matched to a gene: 11. This CDR3 has 16 residues. The CDR3 spells CASSPTSGQLRYEQYF. DNA of the CDR3: TGTGCCAGCAGTCCGACTAGCGGACAACTACGCTACGAGCAGTACTTC.

This clonotype came up many times. This chain uses TRBV28 with TRBJ1-3; TRBD1 might be the D (5 bases). This CDR3 has 15 amino acids. Deletions cut 7 bases from V and 2 bases from J, with 15 bases between. The germline V gene encodes CDR1 MDHEN and CDR2 SYDVKM. CDR3 in DNA: TGTGCCAGCACTGGGGGTACCGGCCCTGGAAACACCATATATTTT. Encoded protein: CASTGGTGPGNTIYF.

This clonotype was detected a few times. V usage is TRBV7-3 and J usage is TRBJ2-1, with D unclear. This CDR3 has 17 amino acids. The germline CDR1 and CDR2 sequences are SGHTA and FQGTGA. V gave up 1 base and J gave up 0 bases, with 13 bases separating them. CDR3 region: CASSLIGGWGSYNEQFF. CDR3 in DNA: TGTGCCAGCAGCTTAATCGGCGGCTGGGGCTCCTACAATGAGCAGTTCTTC.

This clonotype was observed a single time. A much bigger clone sits one base away, suggesting this may be a read error. This chain connects TRBV15 to TRBJ2-4; 10 bases fit TRBD2. Per germline, CDR1 LNHNV and CDR2 YYDKDF (reference sequence). After removal of 2 bases from V and 0 bases from J, the junction contained 13 bases not matched to a gene. The CDR3 totals 20 residues. The CDR3 DNA reads as TGTGCCACCAGCAGAACAAGCGCAATCCTAGCGGGAGCAGCCAAAAACATTCAGTACTTC. Amino acids: CATSRTSAILAGAAKNIQYF.

The V and J genes are TRBV5-1 and TRBJ2-2; 8 bases agree with TRBD2. The CDR3 spans 19 residues. Trimming took 2 bases from V and 4 from J; bases not matched to a gene: 16. In germline, CDR1 is SGHRS, CDR2 YFSETQ. CDR3 sequence reads: CASSLRGGDGAGATGELFF. CDR3 bases: TGCGCCAGCAGCTTACGGGGGGGGGACGGAGCGGGAGCCACCGGGGAGCTGTTTTTT.

For this clonotype: A read error is possible here, since a much larger clone lies one base away. V and J are TRBV2 and TRBJ1-4, with 8 bases that match TRBD1. From germline, CDR1 is SNHLY and CDR2 FYNNEI. The junction had 2 bases not matched to a gene; V was cut back by 4 bases and J by 1 base. The CDR3 sequence is 15 residues long. As DNA, the CDR3 is TGTGCCAGCAGTGTCACAGGGGGAACTAATGAAAAACTGTTTTTT. As protein: CASSVTGGTNEKLFF. The whole variable domain, remainder taken from reference TRBV2 and TRBJ1-4, is EPEVTQTPSHQVTQMGQEVILRCVPISNHLYFYWYRQILGQKVEFLVSFYNNEISEKSEIFDDQFSVERPDGSNFTLKIRSTKLEDSAMYFCASSVTGGTNEKLFFGSGTQLSVL.

This clonotype has just a few counts. The chain joins TRBV20-1 to TRBJ2-7; unclear D gene. There are 13 residues in the CDR3. Looked up from germline, CDR1 is DFQATT and CDR2 is SNEGSKA (reference sequence). Deletions cut 4 bases from V and 3 bases from J, with 13 bases between. This chain's CDR3 is CSATDPKLYEQYF. In nucleotides, the CDR3 is TGCAGTGCTACCGACCCAAAACTCTACGAGCAGTACTTC.

This clonotype was detected ten times or more. This sequence joins TRBV3-1 and TRBJ2-5, with 8 nucleotides matching TRBD1. Germline lookup yields CDR1 LGHDT and CDR2 YNNKEL (reference sequence). The CDR3 covers 17 residues. With 1 base clipped from V and 1 base from J, the junction kept 8 bases outside the gene matches. For the CDR3, the DNA is TGTGCCAGCAGCCAAGGAGGGACAGGAGTTTTCCAAGAGACCCAGTACTTC. Translating gives CASSQGGTGVFQETQYF.

In this sample, this clonotype turned up many times. The CDR3 region is CASYAVNSRKTYGYTF. Here the CDR3 DNA reads TGTGCCAGCTATGCGGTCAATAGTCGAAAGACCTATGGCTACACCTTC. The chain recombines TRBV5-6 with TRBJ1-2; D ambiguous. The CDR3 length is 16 residues. CDR1 and CDR2 (germline): SGHDT, YYEEEE. Trimming removed 7 bases at V and 4 bases at J, with 23 bases between.

As for this clonotype: This may come from a read error, since a much larger clone is one base off. The chain employs TRBV28 and TRBJ1-6; no clear D. The CDR3 is made up of 13 amino acids. The germline CDR1 and CDR2 sequences are MDHEN and SYDVKM. Trimming took off 2 bases at V and 11 bases at J, with 10 bases between the two ends. The CDR3 here is CASSLGPTPPLHF. CDR3 DNA sequence: TGTGCCAGCAGTTTAGGCCCCACACCACCCCTCCACTTT. The full variable domain, rest sourced from reference TRBV28 and TRBJ1-6, is DVKVTQSSRYLVKRTGEKVFLECVQDMDHENMFWYRQDPGLGLRLIYFSYDVKMKEKGDIPEGYSVSREKKERFSLILESASTNQTSMYLCASSLGPTPPLHFGNGTRLTVT.

With respect to this clonotype: A much larger clone sits a single nucleotide away, making a read error possible. V is TRBV7-1 and J is TRBJ1-2; D is ambiguous. TRBV7-1 counts as an open reading frame of uncertain function. With 5 bases removed from V and 4 bases from J, the gap between germline ends came to 23 bases. The CDR3 length is 17 residues. CDR3 nucleotide sequence: TGTGCCAGCAGCCTCGAAAGTCACGAGGGAAAGACCTATGGCTACACCTTC. Translating gives CASSLESHEGKTYGYTF.

This clonotype was detected many times. The genes are TRBV8-2 and TRBJ2-6. TRBV8-2 is labeled a pseudogene. This CDR3 region has 17 residues. CDR3 coding DNA: TGTGGCAGGGAACGCAGGATAACACAAAGTCGGGCCAACGTCCTGACTTTC. This codes for CGRERRITQSRANVLTF.

Ten or more counts support this clonotype. The rearrangement joins TRBV3-1 to TRBJ2-2; no reliable D call. Trimming left V 5 bases short and J 5 bases short, with 24 bases between. This CDR3 contains 18 residues. Germline assignment: CDR1 LGHDT and CDR2 YNNKEL (reference sequence). Here the CDR3 DNA reads TGTGCCAGCAGCTGCGAAAATCCCATTTCAGGCTTGACCGGGGAGCTGTTTTTT. Translation gives CASSCENPISGLTGELFF.

This clonotype has more than one count but fewer than ten. The V and J genes are TRBV5-1 and TRBJ2-3; TRBD2 aligns across 7 bases. Germline V lookup: CDR1 SGHRS, CDR2 YFSETQ. J lost 4 bases, V lost 0 bases, and 2 bases had no gene match. This CDR3 spans 14 amino acids. CDR3 sequence: CASSLAGLADTQYF. CDR3 in DNA: TGCGCCAGCAGCTTGGCTGGACTAGCAGATACGCAGTATTTT. Full variable domain (rest looked up from reference TRBV5-1 and TRBJ2-3): KAGVTQTPRYLIKTRGQQVTLSCSPISGHRSVSWYQQTPGQGLQFLFEYFSETQRNKGNFPGRFSGRQFSNSRSEMNVSTLELGDSALYLCASSLAGLADTQYFGPGTRLTVL.

This clonotype was counted ten times or more. The chain joins TRBV20-1 to TRBJ1-6; a possible D gene is TRBD1 (6 bases). Trimming cost V 1 base and J 7 bases, with 14 bases left between them. There are 15 residues in the CDR3. The germline V gene encodes CDR1 DFQATT and CDR2 SNEGSKA (reference sequence). The CDR3 nucleotides are TGCAGTGCTAGAGTTGGGGGGCTTCAGAATTCACCCCTCCACTTT. It translates to CSARVGGLQNSPLHF.

This clonotype was detected only a few times. The genes are TRBV20-1 and TRBJ2-2, with unresolved D. Germline-derived CDR1 and CDR2 are DFQATT and SNEGSKA (reference sequence). V lost 0 bases to trimming and J lost 8 bases, with 22 bases between them. The CDR3 has 17 amino acids. CDR3 coding DNA: TGCAGTGCTAGAGATGGGCAACAATTAGCTGACGATGGGGAGCTGTTTTTT. Amino acids: CSARDGQQLADDGELFF.

The sample holds many counts of this clonotype. The chain links TRBV12-3 or TRBV12-4 to TRBJ1-2; D remains ambiguous. The CDR3 runs to 17 residues. With 5 bases removed from V and 4 bases from J, the gap between germline ends came to 23 bases. For the CDR3, the DNA is TGTGCCAGCAGTAGTCTACTCAGCTTCCGAAAGACCTATGGCTACACCTTC. As protein: CASSSLLSFRKTYGYTF.

A remark on this clonotype: Being one base from a much bigger clone, this may be a read error. The rearrangement joins TRBV20-1 to TRBJ1-6; possible D gene TRBD1, 5 bases. CDR1 and CDR2 (germline): DFQATT, SNEGSKA (reference sequence). CDR3 length equals 14 residues. V was cut by 5 bases and J by 5 bases, with 13 bases left in between. The DNA of the CDR3 is TGCAGTGCTCAGCAGGGTCCTAATAATTCACCCCTCCACTTT. Translated, it gives CSAQQGPNNSPLHF.

There are many counts of this clonotype. This chain connects TRBV2 to TRBJ2-1, with TRBD2 matching over 8 bases. V trimming: 5 bases; J trimming: 6 bases; junction bases outside the gene matches: 6. Germline V gene data show CDR1 as SNHLY and CDR2 as FYNNEI. The CDR3 loop spans 14 amino acids. The CDR3 DNA reads as TGTGCCAGCAGTAGAGGACTAGCAGGCAATGAGCAGTTCTTC. Translation gives CASSRGLAGNEQFF.